This T cell receptor (beta chain) was recovered during a study of OX40 agonist ivuxolimab in advanced cancers. Study details: A mean age of around 63 years, range about 23 to 90, was recorded, and over 65% were male.

The assay was immunoSEQ multiplex PCR, and TCRdb's table has in-frame clones only and misses some. The sample records approximately 70,000 clones, approximately 90% being singletons. The CDR3 spans 15 residues. The germline CDR1 and CDR2 sequences are SQVTM and ANQGSEA. J was trimmed by 2 bases and V by 3 bases; bases with no gene match: 7. Details on this clone: The antigen is unknown.

Study observations and caveats: The expanded peripheral T cells' antigen specificity was not determined. Expanded clones belonging to CD8+ T cells outnumbered, on average, those of CD4+.

Samples of blood were obtained at baseline, on cycle 4 day 1, and on cycle 7 day 1. The chain couples TRBV29-1 to TRBJ2-7, with 10 bases matching TRBD2. The starting material was CD4+ or CD8+ T cells sorted from blood, obtained in a trial of the OX40 agonist ivuxolimab. This TCR was recovered from an adult with an advanced solid tumor such as melanoma, head and neck, liver or kidney cancer. The CDR3 sequence: CSVELAGVNPYEQYF. The CDR3 nucleotides are TGCAGCGTTGAGCTAGCGGGAGTTAATCCCTACGAGCAGTACTTC.